A selection of T cell receptor beta chains follows, all from one sample in a study of blood T cell repertoires in COVID-19. Here immunoSEQ multiplex PCR was the method, and the copy in TCRdb shows in-frame clones only, minus some. This sample has around 72,000 clones, with 70% to 90% found just once. Sequencing was performed on peripheral blood. The receptor set was obtained from a man between 50 and 59 years old with acute or convalescent COVID-19. Each CDR3 is given with its conserved first and last residue. Fields, in order: J gene, clone size, D gene, V gene, CDR3 protein, CDR3 DNA. The D gene is left open where the match is weak. Rows may omit the clone size; those that give it use once, few, many or a size class.

>TRBJ1-5|NA|NA|TRBV4-2
CASSQGTSIGQPQHF
TGTGCCAGCAGCCAAGGGACTTCAATAGGACAGCCCCAGCATTTT
>TRBJ1-1|few|NA|TRBV2
CASRDRLTEAFF
TGTGCCAGCAGAGACAGATTGACTGAAGCTTTCTTT
>TRBJ1-1|NA|TRBD1|TRBV19
CASSSRDRAFAFF
TGTGCCAGTAGTTCCCGGGACAGGGCCTTTGCTTTCTTT
>TRBJ2-1|few|NA|TRBV10-1
CASSDRVHEQFF
TGCGCCAGCAGTGACCGGGTGCACGAGCAGTTCTTC
>TRBJ1-6|NA|TRBD1|TRBV3-1/TRBV3-2
CASSQQGARSPLHF
TGTGCCAGCAGCCAACAGGGGGCACGTTCACCCCTCCACTTT
>TRBJ1-5|NA|NA|TRBV29-1
CSVGARDQPQHF
TGCAGCGTTGGTGCCCGGGATCAGCCCCAGCATTTT
>TRBJ2-1|NA|TRBD2|TRBV3-1/TRBV3-2
CASSQGGGGSYNEQFF
TGTGCCAGCAGCCAAGGCGGGGGGGGCTCCTACAATGAGCAGTTCTTC
>TRBJ1-2|NA|NA|TRBV19
CASHSLGQINIGYTF
TGTGCCAGCCATTCGCTGGGGCAAATAAACATTGGCTACACCTTC
>TRBJ1-1|NA|NA|TRBV7-3
CASSTGGRTEAFF
TGTGCCAGCAGCACCGGGGGTCGCACTGAAGCTTTCTTT
>TRBJ2-1|NA|NA|TRBV2
CASRPRERGQNEQFF
TGTGCCAGCAGGCCCAGGGAGCGGGGACAAAATGAGCAGTTCTTC
>TRBJ1-4|few|NA|TRBV19
CASSIAGRLEKLFF
TGTGCCAGTAGTATTGCAGGGCGGTTGGAAAAACTGTTTTTT
>TRBJ2-7|NA|TRBD1|TRBV3-1/TRBV3-2
CASSPGQGDEQYF
TGTGCCAGCAGCCCGGGACAGGGGGACGAGCAGTACTTC
>TRBJ2-7|NA|NA|TRBV7-3
CASSLMGGSYEQYF
TGTGCCAGCAGCTTAATGGGGGGTTCGTACGAGCAGTACTTC
>TRBJ2-3|NA|TRBD2|TRBV2
CASSFKRGRTDTQYF
TGTGCCAGCAGTTTTAAGCGGGGGCGCACAGATACGCAGTATTTT
>TRBJ2-7|NA|NA|TRBV10-3
CAISEQGDEQYF
TGTGCCATCAGTGAACAGGGAGACGAGCAGTACTTC
>TRBJ2-1|NA|TRBD1|TRBV9
CASSGKQGASYNEQFF
TGTGCCAGCAGCGGAAAACAGGGGGCTTCATACAATGAGCAGTTCTTC
>TRBJ1-2|NA|TRBD1|TRBV5-1
CASSLGQVKDYGYTF
TGCGCCAGCAGCCTAGGACAGGTCAAAGACTATGGCTACACCTTC
>TRBJ1-2|NA|TRBD1|TRBV28
CASSPYQPTGGWTF
TGTGCCAGCAGTCCCTATCAACCCACAGGGGGCTGGACCTTC
>TRBJ2-5|once|NA|TRBV7-8
CASSWTNEETQYF
TGTGCCAGCAGCTGGACTAACGAAGAGACCCAGTACTTC
>TRBJ2-3|NA|TRBD1|TRBV11-3
CASSQGGQGPDTQYF
TGTGCCAGCAGCCAAGGGGGACAGGGTCCAGATACGCAGTATTTT
>TRBJ1-1|few|TRBD1|TRBV29-1
CSVVGITGANTEAFF
TGCAGCGTTGTGGGGATTACAGGGGCGAACACTGAAGCTTTCTTT
>TRBJ2-3|NA|NA|TRBV11-2
CASSLEGQAGRDTDTQYF
TGTGCCAGCAGCTTAGAGGGGCAGGCAGGGCGGGACACAGATACGCAGTATTTT
>TRBJ1-2|NA|TRBD1|TRBV28
CASSLSAGGYYGYTF
TGTGCCAGCAGTTTATCCGCAGGGGGTTACTATGGCTACACCTTC
>TRBJ2-5|once|NA|TRBV7-9
CASSLSNKYQETQYF
TGTGCCAGCAGCTTAAGTAACAAGTATCAAGAGACCCAGTACTTC
>TRBJ2-7|once|TRBD1|TRBV7-6
CASSVRDREEQYF
TGTGCCAGCAGCGTCCGGGACAGGGAAGAGCAGTACTTC
>TRBJ1-1|NA|NA|TRBV6-5
CASRPGAGNTEAFF
TGTGCCAGCAGACCAGGGGCGGGGAACACTGAAGCTTTCTTT
>TRBJ1-5|NA|NA|TRBV6-5
CASKLTVSNQPQHF
TGTGCCAGCAAATTGACAGTTAGCAATCAGCCCCAGCATTTT
>TRBJ2-3|NA|TRBD1|TRBV6-4
CASSDTGTASDTQYF
TGTGCCAGCAGTGATACCGGGACAGCCTCAGATACGCAGTATTTT
>TRBJ2-7|NA|TRBD1|TRBV5-1
CASSRDRYEQYF
TGCGCCAGCAGCAGGGACAGGTACGAGCAGTACTTC
>TRBJ2-1|once|NA|TRBV27
CASSLSSGNFYNEQFF
TGTGCCAGCAGTTTATCATCTGGTAACTTCTACAATGAGCAGTTCTTC
>TRBJ1-1|NA|NA|TRBV12-3/TRBV12-4
CASSPGQNTEAFF
TGTGCCAGCAGTCCGGGACAGAACACTGAAGCTTTCTTT
>TRBJ2-7|once|NA|TRBV7-8
CASSSDSFEQYF
TGTGCCAGCAGTTCGGACAGTTTCGAGCAGTACTTC